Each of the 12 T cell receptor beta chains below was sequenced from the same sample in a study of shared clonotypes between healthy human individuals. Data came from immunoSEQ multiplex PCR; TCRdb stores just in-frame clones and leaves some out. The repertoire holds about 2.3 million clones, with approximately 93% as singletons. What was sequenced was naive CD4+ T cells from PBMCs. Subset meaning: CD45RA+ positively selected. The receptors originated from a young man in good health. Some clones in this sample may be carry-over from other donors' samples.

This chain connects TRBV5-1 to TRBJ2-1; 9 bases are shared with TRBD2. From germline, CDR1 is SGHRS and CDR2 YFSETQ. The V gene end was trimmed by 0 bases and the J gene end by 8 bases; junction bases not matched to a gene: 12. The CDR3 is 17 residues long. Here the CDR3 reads CASSLEYLPSGIDEQFF. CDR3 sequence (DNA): TGCGCCAGCAGCTTGGAGTATCTCCCTAGCGGGATTGATGAGCAGTTCTTC.

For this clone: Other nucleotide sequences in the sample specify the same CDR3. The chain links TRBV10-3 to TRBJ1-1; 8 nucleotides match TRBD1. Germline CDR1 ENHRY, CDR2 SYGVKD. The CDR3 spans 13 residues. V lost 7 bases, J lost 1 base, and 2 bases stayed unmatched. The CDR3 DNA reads TGTGCCATCACCGGACAGGGGAACACTGAAGCTTTCTTT. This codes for CAITGQGNTEAFF.

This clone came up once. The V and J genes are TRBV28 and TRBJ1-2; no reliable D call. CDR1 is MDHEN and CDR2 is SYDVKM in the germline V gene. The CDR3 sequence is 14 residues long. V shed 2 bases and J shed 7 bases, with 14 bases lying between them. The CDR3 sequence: CASSLTTFEGGYTF. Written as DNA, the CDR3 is TGTGCCAGCAGTTTAACGACCTTCGAAGGTGGCTACACCTTC.

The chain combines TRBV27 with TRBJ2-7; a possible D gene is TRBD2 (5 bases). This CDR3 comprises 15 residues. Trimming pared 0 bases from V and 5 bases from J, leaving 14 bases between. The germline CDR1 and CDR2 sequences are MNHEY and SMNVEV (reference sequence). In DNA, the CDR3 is TGTGCCAGCAGTTTATCGGACGGGGTCGGCAACGAGCAGTACTTC. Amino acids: CASSLSDGVGNEQYF.

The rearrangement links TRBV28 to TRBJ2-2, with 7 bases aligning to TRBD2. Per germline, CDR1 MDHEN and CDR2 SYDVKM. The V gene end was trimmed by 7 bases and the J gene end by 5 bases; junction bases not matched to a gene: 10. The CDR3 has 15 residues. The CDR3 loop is CASTLGGSGTGELFF. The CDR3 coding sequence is TGTGCCAGCACCCTGGGGGGGAGTGGTACCGGGGAGCTGTTTTTT.

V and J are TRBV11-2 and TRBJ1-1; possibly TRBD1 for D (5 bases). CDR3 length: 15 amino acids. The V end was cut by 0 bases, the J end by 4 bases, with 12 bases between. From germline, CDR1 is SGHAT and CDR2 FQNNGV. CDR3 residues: CASSLDWGYGTEAFF. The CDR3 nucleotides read TGTGCCAGCAGCTTAGATTGGGGGTATGGCACTGAAGCTTTCTTT.

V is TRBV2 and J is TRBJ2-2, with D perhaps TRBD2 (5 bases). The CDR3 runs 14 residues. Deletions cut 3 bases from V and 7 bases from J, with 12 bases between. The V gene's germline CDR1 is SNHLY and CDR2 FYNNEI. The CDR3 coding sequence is TGTGCCAGCAGTGATCGAGGGATTGGCGGGGAGCTGTTTTTT. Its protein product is CASSDRGIGGELFF.

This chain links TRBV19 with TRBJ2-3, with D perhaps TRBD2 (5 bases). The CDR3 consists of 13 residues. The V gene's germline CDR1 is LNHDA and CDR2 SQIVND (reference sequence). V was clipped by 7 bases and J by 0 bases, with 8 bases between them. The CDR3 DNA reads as TGTGCCAGTAAGCGAGGGAGCACAGATACGCAGTATTTT. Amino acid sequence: CASKRGSTDTQYF.

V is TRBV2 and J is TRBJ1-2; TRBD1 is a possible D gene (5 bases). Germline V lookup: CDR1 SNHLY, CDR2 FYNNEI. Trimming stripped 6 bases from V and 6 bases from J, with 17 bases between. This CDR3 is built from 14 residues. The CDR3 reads CASSQTPRGDGYTF. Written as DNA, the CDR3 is TGTGCCAGCAGCCAGACTCCCCGGGGCGATGGCTACACCTTC.

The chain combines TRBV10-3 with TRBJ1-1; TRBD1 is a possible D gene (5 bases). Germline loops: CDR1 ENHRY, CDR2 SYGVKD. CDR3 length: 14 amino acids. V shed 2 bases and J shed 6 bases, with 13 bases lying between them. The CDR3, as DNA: TGTGCCATCAGTGAGCTCGGGGACGGTTCTGAAGCTTTCTTT. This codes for CAISELGDGSEAFF.

As DNA, the CDR3 is TGTGCCTGGAGTAGGATCTCTGGAAACACCATATATTTT. Translating gives CAWSRISGNTIYF. The chain recombines TRBV30 with TRBJ1-3, with D uncertain. The CDR3 sequence is 13 residues long. Trimming stripped 2 bases from V and 0 bases from J, with 5 bases between. Per the germline V gene, CDR1 is GTSNPN and CDR2 is SVGIG (reference sequence).

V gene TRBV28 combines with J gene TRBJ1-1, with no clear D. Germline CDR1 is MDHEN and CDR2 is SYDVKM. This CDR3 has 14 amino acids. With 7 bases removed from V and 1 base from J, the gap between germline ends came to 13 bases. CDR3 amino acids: CASIMIRQNTEAFF. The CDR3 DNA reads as TGTGCCAGCATTATGATACGGCAGAACACTGAAGCTTTCTTT.